Each of the 17 T cell receptor beta chains below was sequenced from the same sample in a study of cytomegalovirus exposure and HLA in healthy donors. It was with 60 Vbeta and 13 Jbeta primers that the PCR ran. Libraries were prepared by immunoSEQ multiplex PCR; TCRdb keeps only in-frame clonotypes and omits some of them. The repertoire includes more than 95,000 clones, roughly 78% of them detected once, and approximately 10% sits in the top ten. The specimen was PBMCs. The receptors stem from a young man in good health and CMV-seropositive.

The genes are TRBV7-3 and TRBJ1-3; 8 bases line up with TRBD1. CDR3 length: 14 residues. V shed 5 bases, J shed 4 bases, and the junction held 4 bases outside the gene matches. The germline V gene has CDR1 SGHTA and CDR2 FQGTGA. The CDR3 protein is CASSPTGDGNTIYF. The DNA for the CDR3 is TGTGCCAGCAGCCCGACAGGGGACGGAAACACCATATATTTT.

The V and J genes are TRBV5-1 and TRBJ2-2; D possibly corresponds to TRBD1 (5 bases). The CDR3 contains 15 residues. Looked up from germline, CDR1 is SGHRS and CDR2 is YFSETQ. Trimming removed 0 bases from V and 1 base from J, with 7 bases in between. The CDR3 DNA reads as TGCGCCAGCAGCTTGGACACAGGGAACACCGGGGAGCTGTTTTTT. It translates to CASSLDTGNTGELFF.

The chain couples TRBV9 to TRBJ1-2; D is uncertain. Germline loops: CDR1 SGDLS, CDR2 YYNGEE. This CDR3 has 16 amino acids. V was pared by 3 bases and J by 6 bases, with 21 bases between. The CDR3 is CASSDPRWTYDHGYTF. The CDR3 bases are TGTGCCAGCAGCGACCCGCGGTGGACTTATGACCATGGCTACACCTTC.

The genes are TRBV9 and TRBJ2-1, with 10 bases that match TRBD2. Per germline, CDR1 SGDLS and CDR2 YYNGEE. V was pared by 0 bases and J by 1 base, with 4 bases of the junction left unmatched. The CDR3 extends over 17 amino acids. Here the CDR3 reads CASSVVASGGSYNEQFF. CDR3 nucleotide sequence: TGTGCCAGCAGCGTAGTAGCTAGCGGGGGTTCCTACAATGAGCAGTTCTTC.

V usage is TRBV11-2 and J usage is TRBJ2-5; tentative D call: TRBD1 (6 bases). Trimming took 6 bases from V and 5 from J, leaving 16 bases between them. CDR1 and CDR2 (germline): SGHAT, FQNNGV. The CDR3 spans 14 residues. The CDR3 DNA reads as TGTGCCAGCAGACAGGGTGGCCCACTGGAGACCCAGTACTTC. Amino acid sequence: CASRQGGPLETQYF.

The chain uses TRBV7-8 and TRBJ2-5, with D possibly matching TRBD2 (6 bases). CDR1 and CDR2 (germline): SGHVS, FQNEAQ. Trimming cost V 6 bases and J 5 bases, with 10 bases left between them. The CDR3 extends over 12 amino acids. The CDR3 region is CASSSSGETQYF. The CDR3 DNA reads as TGTGCCAGCAGTTCGAGCGGGGAGACCCAGTACTTC.

The CDR3 reads CSVVRLNLEAFF. In DNA, the CDR3 is TGCAGCGTTGTCCGTCTAAACCTTGAAGCTTTCTTT. The chain has TRBV29-1 and TRBJ1-1; unclear D gene. CDR3 length: 12 amino acids. CDR1 is SQVTM and CDR2 is ANQGSEA in the germline V gene. V lost 4 bases and J 7 bases, leaving 13 bases between the germline ends.

This clone was picked up a small number of times. The chain uses TRBV5-1 and TRBJ1-3; a possible D gene is TRBD1 (5 bases). The CDR3 contains 16 residues. In germline, CDR1 is SGHRS, CDR2 YFSETQ. V dropped 1 base and J dropped 0 bases, with 11 bases sitting between them. The CDR3 DNA follows: TGCGCCAGCAGCTTGACAGGTCCCAACTCTGGAAACACCATATATTTT. This sequence encodes CASSLTGPNSGNTIYF.

V gene TRBV6-1 combines with J gene TRBJ2-7, with 13 bases fitting TRBD2. With 4 bases clipped from V and 1 base from J, the junction kept 13 bases outside the gene matches. From germline, CDR1 is MNHNS and CDR2 SASEGT. The CDR3 covers 19 residues. The CDR3, as DNA: TGTGCCAGCAGTGGGCACGGGACTAGCGGGGATAAACTATCCTACGAGCAGTACTTC. Its translation: CASSGHGTSGDKLSYEQYF.

This chain joins TRBV30 and TRBJ2-7; D unclear. V was pared by 3 bases and J by 2 bases, with 14 bases between. Germline CDR1 GTSNPN, CDR2 SVGIG (reference sequence). The CDR3 loop spans 14 amino acids. In DNA, the CDR3 is TGTGCCTGGAGCCTCCCCCTGGGCGCCTACGAGCAGTACTTC. Translation: CAWSLPLGAYEQYF. Complete variable domain (other parts from reference TRBV30 and TRBJ2-7): SQTIHQWPATLVQPVGSPLSLECTVEGTSNPNLYWYRQAAGRGLQLLFYSVGIGQISSEVPQNLSASRPQDRQFILSSKKLLLSDSGFYLCAWSLPLGAYEQYFGPGTRLTVT.

This chain links TRBV27 with TRBJ2-7; a possible D gene is TRBD2 (6 bases). Trimming pared 0 bases from V and 3 bases from J, leaving 12 bases between. The CDR3 spans 15 residues. Germline lookup yields CDR1 MNHEY and CDR2 SMNVEV (reference sequence). The CDR3 here is CASSLSWDSLYEQYF. CDR3 DNA sequence: TGTGCCAGCAGTTTATCGTGGGACTCACTCTACGAGCAGTACTTC.

The chain recombines TRBV18 with TRBJ2-7; 8 nucleotides agree with TRBD1. CDR3 length equals 13 residues. J lost 4 bases, V lost 3 bases, and 2 bases had no gene match. CDR1 and CDR2 from the germline V gene are KGHSH and LQKENI. This chain's CDR3 is CASSPRQGYEQYF. The CDR3 bases are TGTGCCAGCTCACCGAGACAGGGGTACGAGCAGTACTTC.

This chain uses TRBV7-8 with TRBJ1-4; 9 bases fit TRBD1. CDR1 is SGHVS and CDR2 is FQNEAQ in the germline V gene. Unmatched junction bases numbered 7, after V lost 6 bases and J lost 8 bases. This CDR3 has 14 residues. The CDR3 loop reads CASSMGQGWEKLFF. The CDR3 coding sequence is TGTGCCAGCAGTATGGGACAGGGATGGGAAAAACTGTTTTTT.

The chain carries TRBV5-1 and TRBJ2-3; TRBD2 aligns across 11 bases. The V gene end was trimmed by 3 bases and the J gene end by 2 bases; junction bases not matched to a gene: 8. The CDR3 covers 17 residues. Germline V gene data show CDR1 as SGHRS and CDR2 as YFSETQ. This chain's CDR3 is CASSSAASGGYTDTQYF. In DNA form, the CDR3 reads TGCGCCAGCAGCTCGGCTGCTAGCGGGGGGTACACAGATACGCAGTATTTT.

This sequence joins TRBV9 and TRBJ2-1; TRBD2 agrees at 8 bases. V dropped 4 bases and J dropped 8; count of bases not matched to a gene: 11. This CDR3 is 15 amino acids long. The germline gives CDR1 SGDLS, CDR2 YYNGEE. CDR3 region: CASSPSGTSRHEQFF. The CDR3 coding sequence is TGTGCCAGCAGCCCCTCCGGGACTAGTAGACATGAGCAGTTCTTC.

The table lists this clone with a count of one. The rearrangement uses TRBV27 and TRBJ2-7; D is possibly TRBD2 (6 bases). V lost 7 bases and J lost 0, with 13 bases in between. Germline V gene sequence: CDR1 MNHEY, CDR2 SMNVEV (reference sequence). This CDR3 comprises 14 residues. In DNA, the CDR3 is TGTGCCAGCAACCCCGCGGGGTTCTCCTACGAGCAGTACTTC. Its translation is CASNPAGFSYEQYF.

The gene calls are TRBV10-3 and TRBJ1-2, with D tentatively TRBD1 (6 bases). The CDR3 is 13 residues long. Germline assignment: CDR1 ENHRY and CDR2 SYGVKD. V was clipped by 3 bases and J by 4 bases, with 9 bases between them. DNA of the CDR3: TGTGCCATCAGTGACCAGGGGTCCTATGGCTACACCTTC. Amino acid sequence: CAISDQGSYGYTF.